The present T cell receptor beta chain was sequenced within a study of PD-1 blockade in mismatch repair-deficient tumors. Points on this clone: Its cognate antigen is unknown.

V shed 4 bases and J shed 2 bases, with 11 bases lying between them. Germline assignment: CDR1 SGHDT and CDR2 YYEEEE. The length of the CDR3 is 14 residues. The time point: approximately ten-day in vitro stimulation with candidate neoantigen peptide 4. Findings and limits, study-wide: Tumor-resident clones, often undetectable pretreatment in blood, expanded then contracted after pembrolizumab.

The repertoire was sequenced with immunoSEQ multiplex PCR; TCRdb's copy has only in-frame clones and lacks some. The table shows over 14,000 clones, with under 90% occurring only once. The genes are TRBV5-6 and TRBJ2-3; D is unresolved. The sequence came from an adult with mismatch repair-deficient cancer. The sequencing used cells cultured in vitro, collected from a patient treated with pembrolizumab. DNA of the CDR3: TGTGCCAGCAGCCATGGTTGGGTCACAGATACGCAGTATTTT. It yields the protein CASSHGWVTDTQYF.